The subject of this entry is one TCR beta chain. The target antigen is unknown. The data were taken from a study of regulatory T cells in long-lasting Graves disease. Whole-study results and caveats: More public clonotypes were shared by persistent patients (2,741) than by new patients (roughly 930).

The germline V gene has CDR1 SQVTM and CDR2 ANQGSEA. V lost 4 bases and J 6 bases, leaving 9 bases between the germline ends. The CDR3 sequence is 12 residues long. Arm-PCR of CDR3 regions and iRepertoire HTBI primers were used to build TCR beta libraries. One entry per CDR3 protein, called by TCRdb with MiXCR from the multiplex PCR reads. The sample lists about 530,000 distinct CDR3 sequences, about 16% occurring once. Time point of the sample: newly diagnosed GD, antithyroid drugs for less than 3 months. Preparation of the TCR library used RNA extracted from PBMCs. The same data also went into a second study, on T cells in Graves' hyperthyroidism and ophthalmopathy. That report adds: RT-PCR in the first round (using the HTBI primer set) targeted the TCR CDR3.

The chain recombines TRBV29-1 with TRBJ2-2; unclear D gene. The material was peripheral blood mononuclear cells (PBMCs), obtained at new diagnosis, from a patient treated with antithyroid drugs. The source is a woman aged 40 to 65 with Graves disease. The CDR3 DNA follows: TGCAGCGTTGTATCCGACGCCGGGGAGCTGTTTTTT. Translation gives CSVVSDAGELFF.